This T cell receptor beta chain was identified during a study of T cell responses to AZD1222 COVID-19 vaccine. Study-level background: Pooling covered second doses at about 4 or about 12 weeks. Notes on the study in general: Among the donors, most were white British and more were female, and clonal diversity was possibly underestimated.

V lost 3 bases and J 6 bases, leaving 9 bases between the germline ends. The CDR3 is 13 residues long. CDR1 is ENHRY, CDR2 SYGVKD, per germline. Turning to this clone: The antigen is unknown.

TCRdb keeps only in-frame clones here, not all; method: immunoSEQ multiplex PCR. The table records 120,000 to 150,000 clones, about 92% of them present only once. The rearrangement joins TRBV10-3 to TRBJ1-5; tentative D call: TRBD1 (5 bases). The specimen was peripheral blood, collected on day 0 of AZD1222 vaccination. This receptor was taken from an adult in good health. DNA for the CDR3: TGTGCCATCAGTGATTACGGGGGTCAGCCCCAGCATTTT. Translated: CAISDYGGQPQHF.